The sequence of this T cell receptor beta chain was determined in a study of blood T cell repertoires in COVID-19. Study at large: Acute and convalescent COVID-19 samples came from the United States, Italy and Spain. PBMCs, B-cell-depleted T cells, or T cells were the source of the cDNA or gDNA that made up the material.

This CDR3 spans 15 amino acids. Looked up from germline, CDR1 is SGHNT and CDR2 is YYREEE (reference sequence). V lost 0 bases and J 4 bases, leaving 8 bases between the germline ends. In the original workflow: Scientists estimated how many nucleated cells there were by amplifying reference gene primers. Assay used: immunoSEQ multiplex PCR; TCRdb lists only in-frame clones, some missing. V, J and clone size are those of that table, while D and trimming were read from the DNA. The data hold a few hundred thousand clones, with approximately 85% observed a single time. This clonotype was obtained from a woman in her 70s with acute or convalescent COVID-19. The J gene is TRBJ1-6, the V gene TRBV5-4; TRBD1 might be the D (5 bases). The sequencing sample was made of peripheral blood. In DNA form, the CDR3 reads TGTGCCAGCAGCTTGGAGGGGCCTTATAATTCACCCCTCCACTTT. This sequence encodes CASSLEGPYNSPLHF. The full variable domain, rest sourced from reference TRBV5-4 and TRBJ1-6, is ETGVTQSPTHLIKTRGQQVTLRCSSQSGHNTVSWYQQALGQGPQFIFQYYREEENGRGNFPPRFSGLQFPNYSSELNVNALELDDSALYLCASSLEGPYNSPLHFGNGTRLTVT.